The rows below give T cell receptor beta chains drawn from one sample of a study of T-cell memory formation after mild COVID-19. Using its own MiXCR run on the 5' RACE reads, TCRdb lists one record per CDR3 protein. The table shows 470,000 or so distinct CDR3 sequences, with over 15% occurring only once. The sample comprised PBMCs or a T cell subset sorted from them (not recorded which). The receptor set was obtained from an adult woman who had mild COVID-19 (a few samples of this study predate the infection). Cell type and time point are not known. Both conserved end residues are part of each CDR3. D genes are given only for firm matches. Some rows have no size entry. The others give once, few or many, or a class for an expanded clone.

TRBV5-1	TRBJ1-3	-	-	TGCGCCAGCAGCCCAAGCGGACAGAAAGTCTCTGGAAACACCATATATTTT	CASSPSGQKVSGNTIYF
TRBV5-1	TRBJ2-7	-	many	TGCGCCAGCATGGGGAACTCCTACGAGCAGTACTTC	CASMGNSYEQYF
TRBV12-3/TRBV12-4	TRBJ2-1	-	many	TGTGCCAGCAGTCCCAGCGATACGTCGCCCTACAATGAGCAGTTCTTC	CASSPSDTSPYNEQFF
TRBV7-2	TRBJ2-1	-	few	TGTGCCAGCAGCTTATATAATTTTGAGCAGTTCTTC	CASSLYNFEQFF
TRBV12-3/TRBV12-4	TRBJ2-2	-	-	TGTGCCAGCAGTTTAAGGGAAGTAGAGACCGGGGAGCTGTTTTTT	CASSLREVETGELFF
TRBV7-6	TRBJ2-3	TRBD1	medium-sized	TGTGCCAGCAGCCCACTAGCAACTACAGGGGGACAGGGCACAGATACGCAGTATTTT	CASSPLATTGGQGTDTQYF
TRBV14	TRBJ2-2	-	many	TGTGCCAGCAGCCCCACCGGGACTCAGAACACCGGGGAGCTGTTTTTT	CASSPTGTQNTGELFF
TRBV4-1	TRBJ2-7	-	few	TGCGCCAGCAGCCAAGGGGTAGGGGCCCCCGACGAGCAGTACTTC	CASSQGVGAPDEQYF
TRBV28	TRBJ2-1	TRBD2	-	TGTGCCAGCAGACGACCGGGGGGGTTTTTGGTCGATGAGCAGTTCTTC	CASRRPGGFLVDEQFF
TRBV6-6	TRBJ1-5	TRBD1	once	TGTGCCAGCAGTTGGACAGGAGCTAGCAATCAGCCCCAGCATTTT	CASSWTGASNQPQHF
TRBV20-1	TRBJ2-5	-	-	TGCAGTGCCGAAAGTCAAGGGGGGTACCAAGAGACCCAGTACTTC	CSAESQGGYQETQYF
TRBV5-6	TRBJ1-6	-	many	TGTGCCAGCAGCTTGGGACAGGCTAATAATTCACCCCTCCACTTT	CASSLGQANNSPLHF
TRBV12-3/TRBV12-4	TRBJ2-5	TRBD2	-	TGTGCCAGCAGTCAGTCGAGCGGGGTAGAGACCCAGTACTTC	CASSQSSGVETQYF
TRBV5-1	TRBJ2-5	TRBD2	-	TGCGCCAGCAGCTTAGAACTAGCGGGAGTCGCGAGGACCCAGTACTTC	CASSLELAGVARTQYF
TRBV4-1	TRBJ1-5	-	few	TGCGCCAGCAGCCCCCTACCCGGACAGCGCAATCAGCCCCAGCATTTT	CASSPLPGQRNQPQHF
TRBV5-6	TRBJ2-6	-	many	TGTGCCAGCAGCTTGGAGGGGGCTGGGGCCAACGTCCTGACTTTC	CASSLEGAGANVLTF
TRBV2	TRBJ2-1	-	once	TGTGCCAGCAGGTACTCGCGGGATGGTGAGCAGTTCTTC	CASRYSRDGEQFF
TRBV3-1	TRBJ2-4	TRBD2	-	TGTGCCAGCAGCCCCCAGCGGGAGCTAGCCAAAAACATTCAGTACTTC	CASSPQRELAKNIQYF
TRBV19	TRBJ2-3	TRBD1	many	TGTGCCAGTAGTATTGACAGGGATGCAGATACGCAGTATTTT	CASSIDRDADTQYF
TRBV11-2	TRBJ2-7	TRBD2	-	TGTGCCAGTTCCCAGTCACTAGCGACCTACGAGCAGTACTTC	CASSQSLATYEQYF
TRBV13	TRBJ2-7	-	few	TGTGCCAGCAGACTTAACGGACATCGGATGGGGGAGCAGTACTTC	CASRLNGHRMGEQYF
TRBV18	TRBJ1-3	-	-	TGTGCCAGCTCACCACTGGACGACGGCGGAAACACCATATATTTT	CASSPLDDGGNTIYF
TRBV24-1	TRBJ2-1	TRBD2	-	TGTGCCACCAGTGATTCTAGCGGGAGAGAAGTCTACAATGAGCAGTTCTTC	CATSDSSGREVYNEQFF
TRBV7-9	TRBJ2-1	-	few	TGTGCCAGCAGCGCTTCCTTTGAGCAGTTCTTC	CASSASFEQFF
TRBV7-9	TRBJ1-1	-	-	TGTGCCAGCAGCTTTACCTCGGGGAGTACTGAAGCTTTCTTT	CASSFTSGSTEAFF
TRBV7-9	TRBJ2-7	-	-	TGTGCCAGCACCCCCTTTCCCTCCTCCTACGAGCAGTACTTC	CASTPFPSSYEQYF
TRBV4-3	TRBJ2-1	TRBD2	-	TGCGCCAGCAGCCAAGGGCGGGGGGGGATCAACAATGAGCAGTTCTTC	CASSQGRGGINNEQFF
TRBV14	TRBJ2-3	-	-	TGTGCCAGCAGTCAACATTCAGGCACAGATACGCAGTATTTT	CASSQHSGTDTQYF
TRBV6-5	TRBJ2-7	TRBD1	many	TGTGCCAGCAGTTACTCCGGGACAGGGCCCTACGAGCAGTACTTC	CASSYSGTGPYEQYF
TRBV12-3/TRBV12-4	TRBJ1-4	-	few	TGTGCCACCTGCTGGCTAAATGAAAAACTGTTTTTT	CATCWLNEKLFF
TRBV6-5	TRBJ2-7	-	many	TGTGCCAGCAGTCGGGGGGCAGGCTACGAGCAGTACTTC	CASSRGAGYEQYF
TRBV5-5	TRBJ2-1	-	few	TGTGCCAGCATACTTGAGGGCAATGAGCAGTTCTTC	CASILEGNEQFF
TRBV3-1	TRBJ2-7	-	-	TGTGCCAGCAGCCAACAAGGGGGTGAGCAGTACTTC	CASSQQGGEQYF
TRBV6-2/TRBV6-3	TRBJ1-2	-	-	TGTGCCAGCAACCCAGAGACAGGAGGGAACTATGGCTACACCTTC	CASNPETGGNYGYTF
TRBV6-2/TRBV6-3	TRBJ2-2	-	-	TGTGCCAGCAGTACAAGTCGGACGGCCGGGGAGCTGTTTTTT	CASSTSRTAGELFF
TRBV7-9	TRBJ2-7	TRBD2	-	TGTGCCAGCAGTCGCAGCGGGAGCCATCTCGTCGAGCAGTACTTC	CASSRSGSHLVEQYF
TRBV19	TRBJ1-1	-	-	TGTGCCAGTAGTGTTGAGCCCGGGACGGTGAACACTGAAGCTTTCTTT	CASSVEPGTVNTEAFF
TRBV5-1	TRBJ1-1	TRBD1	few	TGCGCCAGCAGCTTTACAGGGGCCTGGGAAGCTTTCTTT	CASSFTGAWEAFF
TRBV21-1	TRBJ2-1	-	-	TGTGCCAGCAGCCCCGGACCCGACCATGAGCAGTTCTTC	CASSPGPDHEQFF
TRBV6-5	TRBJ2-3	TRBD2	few	TGTGCCAGCAGTTTCAAACTAGCGGGGGGAGCAGATACGCAGTATTTT	CASSFKLAGGADTQYF
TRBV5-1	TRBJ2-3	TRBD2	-	TGCGCCAGCAGCGGCGGGACTACCGGAGCAGATACGCAGTATTTT	CASSGGTTGADTQYF
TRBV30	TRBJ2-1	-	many	TGTGCCTGGACCCCCAGCGCCAGTGGTGAGCAGTTCTTC	CAWTPSASGEQFF
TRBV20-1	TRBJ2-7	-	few	TGCAGTGCTAGTTTAGGGAGCAACTCCTACGAGCAGTACTTC	CSASLGSNSYEQYF
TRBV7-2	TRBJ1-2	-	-	TGTGCCAGCAGCTTACTCCCAGGGAAGGATGGCTACACCTTC	CASSLLPGKDGYTF
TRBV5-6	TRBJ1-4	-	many	TGTGCCAGCAGCTACACAGGGTCTCGCGAAAAACTGTTTTTT	CASSYTGSREKLFF